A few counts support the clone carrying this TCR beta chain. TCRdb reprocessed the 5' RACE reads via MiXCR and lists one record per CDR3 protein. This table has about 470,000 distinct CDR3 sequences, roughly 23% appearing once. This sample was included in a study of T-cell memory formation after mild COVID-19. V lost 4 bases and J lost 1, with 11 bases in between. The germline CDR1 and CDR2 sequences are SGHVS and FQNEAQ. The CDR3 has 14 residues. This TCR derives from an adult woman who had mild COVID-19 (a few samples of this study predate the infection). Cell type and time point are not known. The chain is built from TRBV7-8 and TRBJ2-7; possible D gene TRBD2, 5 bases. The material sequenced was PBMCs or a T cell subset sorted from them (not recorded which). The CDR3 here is CASSSRRDSYEQYF. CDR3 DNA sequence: TGTGCCAGCAGCTCTCGTCGGGATTCCTACGAGCAGTACTTC. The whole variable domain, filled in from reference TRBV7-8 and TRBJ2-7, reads GAGVSQSPRYKVAKRGQDVALRCDPISGHVSLFWYQQALGQGPEFLTYFQNEAQLDKSGLPSDRFFAERPEGSVSTLKIQRTQQEDSAVYLCASSSRRDSYEQYFGPGTRLTVT.